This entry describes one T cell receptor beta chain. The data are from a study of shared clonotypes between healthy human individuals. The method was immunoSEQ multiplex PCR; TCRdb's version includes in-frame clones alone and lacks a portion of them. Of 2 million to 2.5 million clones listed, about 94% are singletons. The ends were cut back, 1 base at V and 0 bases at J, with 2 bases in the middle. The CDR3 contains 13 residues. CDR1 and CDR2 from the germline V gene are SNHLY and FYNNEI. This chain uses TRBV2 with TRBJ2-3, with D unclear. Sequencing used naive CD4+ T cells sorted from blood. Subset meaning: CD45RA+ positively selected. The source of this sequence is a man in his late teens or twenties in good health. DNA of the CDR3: TGTGCCAGCAGTGAAGACAGCACAGATACGCAGTATTTT. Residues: CASSEDSTDTQYF.